These 24 T cell receptor beta chains were all obtained from the same sample, sequenced in a study of blood T cell repertoires in COVID-19. Profiling relied on immunoSEQ multiplex PCR, and the TCRdb table lists in-frame clones only, not all of them. Altogether some 120,000 clones are present, about 77% being singletons, with the ten largest covering 20% to 25%. The material sequenced was peripheral blood. Receptor source: an elderly man with acute or convalescent COVID-19.

The chain uses TRBV6-5 and TRBJ1-5, with D possibly TRBD1 on 5 matching bases. The V end was cut by 6 bases, the J end by 0 bases, with 9 bases between. The V gene's germline CDR1 is MNHEY and CDR2 SVGAGI. The CDR3 contains 14 residues. DNA for the CDR3: TGTGCCAGCAGGGGGGGTAATAGCAATCAGCCCCAGCATTTT. It yields the protein CASRGGNSNQPQHF.

The chain has TRBV5-4 and TRBJ2-2; weak D call: TRBD1 (5 bases). There are 17 residues in the CDR3. In germline, CDR1 is SGHNT, CDR2 YYREEE (reference sequence). Deletions cut 0 bases from V and 3 bases from J, with 15 bases between. For the CDR3, the DNA is TGTGCCAGCAGCTTGGGAAGGGGAAGTAAGGACACCGGGGAGCTGTTTTTT. It is translated as CASSLGRGSKDTGELFF.

V is TRBV6-1 and J is TRBJ1-6; D is uncertain. V lost 2 bases, J lost 9 bases, and 8 bases lay in between. CDR1 MNHNS and CDR2 SASEGT come from the germline V gene. This CDR3 is 13 amino acids long. The CDR3 nucleotides read TGTGCCAGCAGTGAATATGTCAGTTCACCCCTCCACTTT. Its translation: CASSEYVSSPLHF.

This sequence joins TRBV5-4 and TRBJ2-5, with 10 positions matching TRBD2. The germline gives CDR1 SGHNT, CDR2 YYREEE (reference sequence). Trimming at V came to 2 bases and at J to 3 bases, leaving 1 base not matched to a gene. This CDR3 spans 14 amino acids. CDR3 sequence: CASSLTSGEETQYF. In nucleotides, the CDR3 is TGTGCCAGCAGCTTAACTAGCGGGGAAGAGACCCAGTACTTC. Complete variable domain (other parts from reference TRBV5-4 and TRBJ2-5): ETGVTQSPTHLIKTRGQQVTLRCSSQSGHNTVSWYQQALGQGPQFIFQYYREEENGRGNFPPRFSGLQFPNYSSELNVNALELDDSALYLCASSLTSGEETQYFGPGTRLLVL.

J is TRBJ2-5 and V is TRBV5-4; maybe TRBD1 (5 bases). V lost 3 bases and J 2 bases, leaving 11 bases between the germline ends. Germline CDR1 and CDR2: SGHNT and YYREEE (reference sequence). This CDR3 is 14 amino acids long. The CDR3 spells CASSWLGQQETQYF. CDR3 in DNA: TGTGCCAGCAGCTGGCTGGGGCAGCAAGAGACCCAGTACTTC. Variable domain in full (rest from reference TRBV5-4 and TRBJ2-5): ETGVTQSPTHLIKTRGQQVTLRCSSQSGHNTVSWYQQALGQGPQFIFQYYREEENGRGNFPPRFSGLQFPNYSSELNVNALELDDSALYLCASSWLGQQETQYFGPGTRLLVL.

The CDR3 spells CASSQGAGGTEAFF. The CDR3 DNA reads TGTGCCAGCAGCCAAGGTGCAGGAGGCACTGAAGCTTTCTTT. V and J are TRBV14 and TRBJ1-1; D gene uncertain. Germline CDR1 reads SGHDN; CDR2 reads FVKESK. The CDR3 length is 14 residues. Trimming removed 1 base from V and 4 bases from J, with 10 bases in between.

For this clone: This clone may be a read error of a much larger clone one base away. The same CDR3 is also encoded by other DNA sequences in this sample. The V and J genes are TRBV2 and TRBJ1-1; D uncertain. The CDR3 sequence is 13 residues long. V lost 8 bases and J 3 bases, leaving 13 bases between the germline ends. The germline V gene has CDR1 SNHLY and CDR2 FYNNEI. CDR3 amino acids: CASSETGYTEAFF. The CDR3 nucleotides are TGTGCCAGCTCTGAGACGGGGTACACTGAAGCTTTCTTT. The entire variable domain, with the rest obtained from reference TRBV2 and TRBJ1-1, is as follows: EPEVTQTPSHQVTQMGQEVILRCVPISNHLYFYWYRQILGQKVEFLVSFYNNEISEKSEIFDDQFSVERPDGSNFTLKIRSTKLEDSAMYFCASSETGYTEAFFGQGTRLTVV.

The V gene is TRBV4-1, the J gene TRBJ1-5; 7 bases fit TRBD1. Germline CDR1 and CDR2: MGHRA and YSYEKL. The CDR3 has 17 amino acids. The J segment lost 0 bases and the V segment lost 1 base, leaving 6 bases of the junction unmatched. This chain's CDR3 is CASSQVSGGDSNQPQHF. The CDR3 DNA sequence: TGCGCCAGCAGCCAAGTGTCAGGGGGAGATAGCAATCAGCCCCAGCATTTT.

The chain has TRBV3-1 (or the pseudogene TRBV3-2) and TRBJ2-7; 13 bases match TRBD2. The germline gives CDR1 LGHDT, CDR2 YNNKEL (reference sequence). The CDR3 covers 16 residues. The trim removed 3 bases at V and 2 bases at J, leaving 4 bases unmatched. The CDR3 coding sequence is TGTGCCAGCAGCCACCGGGGACTAGCGGGGACCTACGAGCAGTACTTC. It specifies CASSHRGLAGTYEQYF.

The rearrangement uses TRBV3-1 (or the pseudogene TRBV3-2) and TRBJ1-1, with D possibly matching TRBD1 (6 bases). Germline CDR1 LGHDT, CDR2 YNNKEL (reference sequence). CDR3 length equals 13 residues. V shed 6 bases and J shed 4 bases, with 12 bases lying between them. The DNA for the CDR3 is TGTGCCAGCAGGCAACAGGGAGGCACTGAAGCTTTCTTT. Translation: CASRQQGGTEAFF.

This clone was seen more than once but under ten times. The J gene is TRBJ1-6, the V gene TRBV19, with TRBD1 identical over 10 bases. The CDR3 is 15 residues long. Germline values: CDR1 LNHDA, CDR2 SQIVND (reference sequence). V lost 5 bases to trimming and J lost 9 bases; unmatched junction nucleotides: 7. The CDR3 coding sequence is TGTGCCAGTAGTGTACGGGACAGGGGAATTTCACCCCTCCACTTT. Translated, it gives CASSVRDRGISPLHF.

The chain recombines TRBV19 with TRBJ2-3; D may be TRBD1 (6 bases). Germline V lookup: CDR1 LNHDA, CDR2 SQIVND (reference sequence). This CDR3 has 15 residues. V was shortened by 3 bases and J by 2 bases, with 12 bases between the two germline ends. CDR3 DNA: TGTGCCAGTAGTATGTTGGGGGCTATCACAGATACGCAGTATTTT. The encoded protein is CASSMLGAITDTQYF.

This clone was observed a few times. The V gene is TRBV10-2, the J gene TRBJ1-6; perhaps TRBD1 as D (5 bases). Germline CDR1 reads WSHSY; CDR2 reads SAAADI. V gave up 5 bases and J gave up 7 bases, with 6 bases separating them. The CDR3 consists of 12 residues. CDR3 in amino acids: CASSPGNSPLHF. In DNA form, the CDR3 reads TGCGCCAGCAGTCCAGGGAATTCACCCCTCCACTTT.

A single count supports this clone. This rearrangement joins TRBV2 to TRBJ2-5, with TRBD2 as a possible D gene (6 bases). Germline lookup yields CDR1 SNHLY and CDR2 FYNNEI. The length of the CDR3 is 15 residues. Trimming stripped 6 bases from V and 2 bases from J, with 16 bases between. In nucleotides, the CDR3 is TGTGCCAGCAGACCCCAGCGGGCCTTTCAAGAGACCCAGTACTTC. It specifies CASRPQRAFQETQYF.

In its sample, this clone was seen once. The genes are TRBV3-1 (or the pseudogene TRBV3-2) and TRBJ2-7, with 13 bases matching TRBD2. The CDR3 consists of 15 residues. Trimming at V came to 1 base and at J to 9 bases, leaving 6 bases not matched to a gene. CDR1 and CDR2 (germline): LGHDT, YNNKEL (reference sequence). CDR3 DNA sequence: TGTGCCAGCAGCCAAGGGGGACTAGCGGGGTTCGGGCAGTACTTC. Its protein product is CASSQGGLAGFGQYF.

This rearrangement joins TRBV11-2 to TRBJ2-2, with 7 bases that match TRBD2. Germline values: CDR1 SGHAT, CDR2 FQNNGV. The CDR3 length is 14 residues. V lost 5 bases to trimming and J lost 7 bases; unmatched junction nucleotides: 7. CDR3 sequence reads: CASSPGLVLGELFF. The CDR3 bases are TGTGCCAGCAGCCCTGGACTAGTCCTCGGGGAGCTGTTTTTT.

The chain couples TRBV7-3 to TRBJ1-2; tentative D call: TRBD1 (6 bases). CDR1 is SGHTA, CDR2 FQGTGA, per germline. Trimming stripped 5 bases from V and 7 bases from J, with 14 bases between. The length of the CDR3 is 13 residues. In DNA, the CDR3 is TGTGCCAGCAGCCCTACAGGGTCTTCTGGCTACACCTTC. The encoded protein is CASSPTGSSGYTF. Based on the CDR3 plus reference TRBV7-3 and TRBJ1-2, the full variable domain is GAGVSQTPSNKVTEKGKYVELRCDPISGHTALYWYRQSLGQGPEFLIYFQGTGAADDSGLPNDRFFAVRPEGSVSTLKIQRTERGDSAVYLCASSPTGSSGYTFGSGTRLTVV.

The V call is TRBV18, the J call TRBJ1-5; the match to TRBD1 covers 7 bases. Germline lookup yields CDR1 KGHSH and CDR2 LQKENI. Trimming removed 4 bases from V and 0 bases from J; junction bases left unmatched: 3. The CDR3 has 15 amino acids. The CDR3 bases are TGTGCCAGCTCACAACAGGGGAATAGCAATCAGCCCCAGCATTTT. Its protein is CASSQQGNSNQPQHF.

This chain links TRBV6-5 with TRBJ2-4; perhaps TRBD1 as D (6 bases). The CDR3 is made up of 15 amino acids. V gave up 7 bases and J gave up 4 bases, with 17 bases separating them. The germline CDR1 and CDR2 sequences are MNHEY and SVGAGI. In nucleotides, the CDR3 is TGTGCCAGCACGAATCAGGGGTTGAGGAAAAACATTCAGTACTTC. Translation gives CASTNQGLRKNIQYF.

This chain joins TRBV28 and TRBJ1-2; 8 nucleotides align to TRBD1. This CDR3 contains 17 residues. With 6 bases clipped from V and 8 bases from J, the junction kept 20 bases outside the gene matches. The germline CDR1 and CDR2 sequences are MDHEN and SYDVKM. As DNA, the CDR3 is TGTGCCAGCAGCTCAGGACAGGGAATTGCTAACTATGGCGGCTACACCTTC. Residues: CASSSGQGIANYGGYTF.

This chain connects TRBV7-3 to TRBJ2-3; possibly TRBD2 for D (7 bases). V lost 5 bases and J 4 bases, leaving 13 bases between the germline ends. The CDR3 runs to 14 residues. Germline loops: CDR1 SGHTA, CDR2 FQGTGA. Here the CDR3 DNA reads TGTGCCAGCAGCCTAGCGGAGGGGGCAGATACGCAGTATTTT. Protein: CASSLAEGADTQYF.

This chain joins TRBV7-9 and TRBJ1-4, with 8 bases lining up with TRBD1. The CDR3 totals 14 residues. Germline trimming cut 5 bases from V and 7 bases from J; bases unmatched to any gene: 6. Germline-derived CDR1 and CDR2 are SEHNR and FQNEAQ (reference sequence). The CDR3 spells CASSTTGGTEKLFF. The CDR3 DNA reads TGTGCCAGCAGCACAACAGGGGGTACTGAAAAACTGTTTTTT. Drawing the rest from reference TRBV7-9 and TRBJ1-4, the complete variable domain is DTGVSQNPRHKITKRGQNVTFRCDPISEHNRLYWYRQTLGQGPEFLTYFQNEAQLEKSRLLSDRFSAERPKGSFSTLEIQRTEQGDSAMYLCASSTTGGTEKLFFGSGTQLSVL.

The V and J genes are TRBV30 and TRBJ1-1; 8 bases align to TRBD1. The CDR3 has 13 amino acids. The ends lost 1 base at V and 5 bases at J; junction bases unmatched: 3. CDR1 is GTSNPN and CDR2 is SVGIG in the germline V gene (reference sequence). The CDR3 DNA reads TGTGCCTGGAGTGGCAGGGGGCGGACTGAAGCTTTCTTT. Protein: CAWSGRGRTEAFF.

In DNA, the CDR3 is TGTGCCAGCAGCGCGGGGTGGGTTTACGAGCAGTACTTC. This encodes CASSAGWVYEQYF. The chain employs TRBV11-2 and TRBJ2-7, with D possibly matching TRBD2 (6 bases). The CDR3 extends over 13 amino acids. Between the trimmed V and J ends, which lost 5 bases and 4 bases, there was a span of 12 bases. Per the germline V gene, CDR1 is SGHAT and CDR2 is FQNNGV.